This TCR beta chain was captured by sequencing in a study of beta chain features in type 1 diabetes. This CDR3 spans 15 amino acids. V trimming: 2 bases; J trimming: 4 bases; junction bases outside the gene matches: 6. CDR1 is SGHAT, CDR2 FQNNGV, per germline. Sequencing targeted expressed TCRB transcripts, as all isolated RNA had been reverse transcribed. The data were produced by immunoSEQ multiplex PCR, yet TCRdb's version contains in-frame clones alone and is incomplete. The data show around 160,000 clones, about 44% seen once. The V call is TRBV11-2, the J call TRBJ2-5, with 8 positions matching TRBD2. This clonotype was obtained from a man in his late teens or twenties in good health. Sequencing used Tregs from blood. The CDR3 spells CASSLSGTRGETQYF. Here the CDR3 DNA reads TGTGCCAGCAGCTTAAGCGGGACTAGGGGAGAGACCCAGTACTTC.